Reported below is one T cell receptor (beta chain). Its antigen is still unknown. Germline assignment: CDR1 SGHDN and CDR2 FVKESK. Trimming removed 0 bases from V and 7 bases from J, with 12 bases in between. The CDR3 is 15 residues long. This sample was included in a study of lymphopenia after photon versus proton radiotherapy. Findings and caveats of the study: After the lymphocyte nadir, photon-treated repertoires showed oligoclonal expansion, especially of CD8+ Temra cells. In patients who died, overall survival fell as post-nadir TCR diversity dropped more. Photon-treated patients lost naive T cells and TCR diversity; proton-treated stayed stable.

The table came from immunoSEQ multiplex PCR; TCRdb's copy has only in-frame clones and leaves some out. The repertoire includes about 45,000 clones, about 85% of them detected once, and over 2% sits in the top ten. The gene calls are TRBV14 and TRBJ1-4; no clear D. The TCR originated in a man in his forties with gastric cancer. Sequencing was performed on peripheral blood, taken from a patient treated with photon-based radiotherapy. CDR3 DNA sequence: TGTGCCAGCAGCCAAGAATGGATATTGGGTGAAAAACTGTTTTTT. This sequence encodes CASSQEWILGEKLFF.